Shown below are 28 T cell receptor beta chains from a single sample sequenced in a study of post-analysis software for immune sequencing data. The study, taken as a whole, reports: Controls had lower frequencies than patients of about 5 TRBV segments, which included TRBV5-6, TRBV5-1 and TRBV20-1.

cDNA libraries for TCR beta contained unique molecular identifiers. TCRdb re-called the PCR reads with MiXCR, one entry per CDR3 protein. The profile shows about 400,000 distinct CDR3 sequences, less than 40% of them singletons. These receptors have no known antigen. The source material was blood. All receptors derive from a girl between 5 and 17 years old with multiple sclerosis.

On this clonotype itself: Since no conserved phenylalanine or tryptophan closes the CDR3, a read error is the likely cause. The chain employs TRBV20-1 and TRBJ2-7, with D uncertain. The CDR3 loop spans 13 amino acids. Looked up from germline, CDR1 is DFQATT and CDR2 is SNEGSKA (reference sequence). The CDR3 DNA follows: TGCGGTGCTAGTCGAAGCAGGAACTACGAGCAGTACCTC. Translated, it gives CGASRSRNYEQYL.

This chain joins TRBV12-3 or TRBV12-4 and TRBJ1-2; TRBD1 matches 7 bases. The CDR3 totals 13 residues. J gave up 4 bases and V 6 bases, and 5 bases lay outside the gene matches. The DNA of the CDR3 is TGTGCCAGCAGGGCGGGACAGCGCTATGGCTACACCTTC. This codes for CASRAGQRYGYTF.

The sample holds a few counts of this clonotype. The V and J genes are TRBV6-1 and TRBJ2-7; 7 nucleotides line up with TRBD2. The V gene end was trimmed by 1 base and the J gene end by 10 bases; junction bases not matched to a gene: 1. The CDR3 extends over 11 amino acids. Germline values: CDR1 MNHNS, CDR2 SASEGT. The CDR3 region has the DNA TGTGCCAGCAGTGAAGGGGAGGGCCAGTACTTC. Its translation is CASSEGEGQYF.

The chain carries TRBV5-6 and TRBJ2-7; D call uncertain. V was shortened by 3 bases and J by 3 bases, with 10 bases between the two germline ends. The length of the CDR3 is 13 residues. From germline, CDR1 is SGHDT and CDR2 YYEEEE. The DNA for the CDR3 is TGTGCCAGCAGCTCCGGGCCGCTCTACGAGCAGTACTTC. Translation: CASSSGPLYEQYF.

The J gene is TRBJ2-5, the V gene TRBV14, with D possibly matching TRBD2 (5 bases). The length of the CDR3 is 14 residues. The V gene lost 8 bases and the J gene lost 1 base, with 14 bases spanning the gap. The germline CDR1 and CDR2 sequences are SGHDN and FVKESK. CDR3 nucleotide sequence: TGTGCCAGCGCGGAGTGGGGAGCCCAAGAGACCCAGTACTTC. Translating gives CASAEWGAQETQYF.

This clonotype has more than one count but fewer than ten. The V gene is TRBV29-1, the J gene TRBJ2-7; 11 bases align to TRBD2. CDR3 length: 17 amino acids. The germline V gene encodes CDR1 SQVTM and CDR2 ANQGSEA. J gave up 0 bases and V 2 bases, and 9 bases lay outside the gene matches. CDR3 DNA: TGCAGCGTTGAAATGGGGACTAGCGGCCAACTCTCCTACGAGCAGTACTTC. Translating it yields CSVEMGTSGQLSYEQYF.

The chain employs TRBV12-5 and TRBJ2-5, with D perhaps matching TRBD2 (6 bases). V dropped 3 bases and J dropped 5 bases, with 10 bases sitting between them. The germline CDR1 and CDR2 sequences are LGHNT and FRNRAP. CDR3 size: 13 residues. The CDR3 sequence is CASGFGGSETQYF. CDR3 nucleotide sequence: TGTGCTAGTGGTTTTGGAGGGTCCGAGACCCAGTACTTC.

This clonotype was found a few times. The chain joins TRBV12-3 or TRBV12-4 to TRBJ1-5, with unresolved D. CDR3 length equals 16 residues. Trimming stripped 0 bases from V and 6 bases from J, with 15 bases between. The CDR3: CASSLAHTERGQPQHF. DNA for the CDR3: TGTGCCAGCAGTTTAGCGCATACAGAGCGGGGTCAGCCCCAGCATTTT.

The gene calls are TRBV20-1 and TRBJ2-7; 12 bases align to TRBD2. This CDR3 has 15 amino acids. CDR1 is DFQATT, CDR2 SNEGSKA, per germline (reference sequence). V trimming: 5 bases; J trimming: 7 bases; junction bases outside the gene matches: 12. In DNA, the CDR3 is TGCAGTGCTCCCGTGGCTAGCGGGGGGGTGAATGAGCAGTACTTC. This encodes CSAPVASGGVNEQYF.

The CDR3: CASSSPSGGAGDEQFF. The DNA of the CDR3 is TGTGCCAGCAGTTCCCCTAGCGGGGGGGCAGGGGATGAGCAGTTCTTC. V and J are TRBV6-2 or TRBV6-3 and TRBJ2-1; TRBD2 aligns across 12 bases. J gave up 8 bases and V 4 bases, and 9 bases lay outside the gene matches. This CDR3 spans 16 amino acids. The germline CDR1 and CDR2 sequences are MNHEY and SVGEGT.

In its sample, this clonotype was seen once. J is TRBJ1-6 and V is TRBV2; D uncertain. In germline, CDR1 is SNHLY, CDR2 FYNNEI. The CDR3 length is 14 residues. V dropped 4 bases and J dropped 4 bases, with 8 bases sitting between them. This CDR3 reads CASSAQSYNSPLHF. For the CDR3, the DNA is TGTGCCAGCAGTGCGCAGAGTTATAATTCACCCCTCCACTTT.

J is TRBJ1-4 and V is TRBV4-1; D gene ambiguous. CDR3 length: 21 residues. Germline CDR1 and CDR2: MGHRA and YSYEKL. V lost 0 bases and J 4 bases, leaving 27 bases between the germline ends. CDR3 amino acids: CASSQDAYSRAALTLNEKLFF. In DNA form, the CDR3 reads TGCGCCAGCAGCCAAGATGCCTACTCCCGGGCCGCTTTGACCCTTAATGAAAAACTGTTTTTT.

The chain uses TRBV15 and TRBJ1-4; TRBD1 aligns across 8 bases. Germline loops: CDR1 LNHNV, CDR2 YYDKDF (reference sequence). The V gene end was trimmed by 5 bases and the J gene end by 5 bases; junction bases not matched to a gene: 10. This CDR3 spans 16 amino acids. DNA of the CDR3: TGTGCCACCAGCGGGGAGTTGGGACAGGAAAATGAAAAACTGTTTTTT. It yields the protein CATSGELGQENEKLFF.

CDR3 region: CASSIRRGGDEQFF. The CDR3 DNA reads TGTGCCAGCAGTATTCGCAGGGGAGGTGATGAGCAGTTCTTC. The chain carries TRBV27 and TRBJ2-1; D possibly uses TRBD1 or TRBD2 (6 bases each). Germline lookup yields CDR1 MNHEY and CDR2 SMNVEV (reference sequence). This CDR3 has 14 amino acids. The V end was cut by 5 bases, the J end by 8 bases, with 16 bases between.

This clonotype was observed a few times. CDR3 residues: CAWAPVWGSYNEQFF. The CDR3 DNA reads as TGTGCCTGGGCCCCCGTTTGGGGCTCCTACAATGAGCAGTTCTTC. The chain couples TRBV30 to TRBJ2-1; D is ambiguous. Germline V CDR1 and CDR2: GTSNPN, SVGIG (reference sequence). The CDR3 has 15 residues. V lost 5 bases and J 0 bases, leaving 14 bases between the germline ends. Variable domain in full (rest from reference TRBV30 and TRBJ2-1): SQTIHQWPATLVQPVGSPLSLECTVEGTSNPNLYWYRQAAGRGLQLLFYSVGIGQISSEVPQNLSASRPQDRQFILSSKKLLLSDSGFYLCAWAPVWGSYNEQFFGPGTRLTVL.

This chain links TRBV5-1 with TRBJ1-2; TRBD1 aligns across 7 bases. The V segment lost 4 bases and the J segment 4 bases; nucleotides outside the gene matches: 4. Germline V gene sequence: CDR1 SGHRS, CDR2 YFSETQ. The CDR3 spans 13 residues. For the CDR3, the DNA is TGCGCCAGCAGCCGGACAGGTGCCTATGGCTACACCTTC. Its translation: CASSRTGAYGYTF.

This clonotype was seen only once. The chain recombines TRBV6-2 or TRBV6-3 with TRBJ2-7, with D possibly matching TRBD2 (5 bases). The germline V gene encodes CDR1 MNHEY and CDR2 SVGEGT. This CDR3 contains 14 residues. Trimming pared 6 bases from V and 1 base from J, leaving 13 bases between. Here the CDR3 DNA reads TGTGCCAGCAGGCAGCCACCGGGGTCCTACGAGCAGTACTTC. It yields the protein CASRQPPGSYEQYF.

This clonotype has only a few counts. The chain links TRBV4-2 to TRBJ2-4; TRBD2 matches 10 bases. The V gene end was trimmed by 1 base and the J gene end by 13 bases; junction bases not matched to a gene: 10. The CDR3 is 15 amino acids. Per germline, CDR1 LGHNA and CDR2 YNFKEQ. This chain's CDR3 is CASSQALAGAVSQYF. In DNA, the CDR3 is TGTGCCAGCAGCCAAGCCCTAGCGGGGGCCGTGTCGCAGTACTTC.

The chain couples TRBV6-1 to TRBJ1-4; the match to TRBD1 covers 9 bases. This CDR3 spans 15 amino acids. Germline CDR1 is MNHNS and CDR2 is SASEGT. The V gene end was trimmed by 6 bases and the J gene end by 6 bases; junction bases not matched to a gene: 8. The CDR3 reads CASRDTGGIYEKLFF. CDR3 DNA: TGTGCCAGCAGGGACACAGGGGGCATCTATGAAAAACTGTTTTTT.

This clonotype was seen more than once but under ten times. This chain uses TRBV7-3 with TRBJ2-1; D tentatively fits TRBD1 or TRBD2 (6 bases each). V lost 4 bases and J lost 11, with 12 bases in between. Per germline, CDR1 SGHTA and CDR2 FQGTGA. The CDR3 covers 12 residues. The CDR3 region is CASSSGGGKQFF. CDR3 coding DNA: TGTGCCAGCAGCTCTGGGGGCGGGAAGCAGTTCTTC.

This sequence joins TRBV10-3 and TRBJ2-7; no clear D. The CDR3 contains 13 residues. Trimming pared 3 bases from V and 3 bases from J, leaving 9 bases between. CDR1 ENHRY and CDR2 SYGVKD come from the germline V gene. CDR3 DNA: TGTGCCATCAGTGAAAGTGACGGCTACGAGCAGTACTTC. Its protein is CAISESDGYEQYF.

The chain is built from TRBV3-1 and TRBJ1-6; D gene uncertain. CDR1 and CDR2 from the germline V gene are LGHDT and YNNKEL (reference sequence). Trimming removed 0 bases at V and 3 bases at J, with 6 bases between. This CDR3 region has 15 residues. DNA for the CDR3: TGTGCCAGCAGCCAAGAAGTATTCTATAATTCACCCCTCCACTTT. Protein sequence: CASSQEVFYNSPLHF.

The sample holds many counts of this clonotype. This chain uses TRBV7-8 with TRBJ2-7; D remains ambiguous. Looked up from germline, CDR1 is SGHVS and CDR2 is FQNEAQ. The V end was cut by 2 bases, the J end by 5 bases, with 10 bases between. The CDR3 totals 13 residues. CDR3 sequence: CASSLLVGHEQYF. The DNA of the CDR3 is TGTGCCAGCAGCTTATTGGTGGGCCACGAGCAGTACTTC.

This sequence joins TRBV6-5 and TRBJ1-1; 9 bases align to TRBD1. V was clipped by 4 bases and J by 11 bases; unmatched bases: 11. Germline V gene lookup returns CDR1 MNHEY and CDR2 SVGAGI. CDR3 length: 14 residues. The chain's CDR3 is CASSLGGQGRVAFF. CDR3 nucleotide sequence: TGTGCCAGCAGTTTAGGGGGACAGGGTAGAGTGGCTTTCTTT.

V gene TRBV9 combines with J gene TRBJ1-2; 11 bases agree with TRBD1. The CDR3 length is 16 residues. The trim removed 2 bases at V and 4 bases at J, leaving 7 bases unmatched. Germline loops: CDR1 SGDLS, CDR2 YYNGEE. The CDR3 region is CASSVGTGGLGYGYTF. In DNA form, the CDR3 reads TGTGCCAGCAGCGTGGGGACAGGGGGTCTTGGCTATGGCTACACCTTC.

This chain connects TRBV5-4 to TRBJ2-4; D is unclear. Germline assignment: CDR1 SGHNT and CDR2 YYREEE (reference sequence). This CDR3 region has 13 residues. Trimming pared 2 bases from V and 13 bases from J, leaving 16 bases between. CDR3: CASSLAGAYKQYF. DNA for the CDR3: TGTGCCAGCAGCTTAGCAGGAGCCTACAAGCAGTACTTC.

Only a few counts were recorded for this clonotype. The rearrangement uses TRBV28 and TRBJ2-3; 11 nucleotides match TRBD2. Per germline, CDR1 MDHEN and CDR2 SYDVKM. Losses at the gene ends were 5 bases for V and 0 bases for J; bases not matched to a gene: 16. The CDR3 totals 20 residues. The CDR3 here is CASSPYPPGGTSGSTDTQYF. CDR3 bases: TGTGCCAGCAGTCCCTACCCACCCGGCGGGACTAGCGGAAGCACAGATACGCAGTATTTT.

This clonotype occurred a few times. The chain has TRBV27 and TRBJ2-5; 8 nucleotides line up with TRBD2. The junction had 4 bases not matched to a gene; V was cut back by 8 bases and J by 5 bases. Germline V gene sequence: CDR1 MNHEY, CDR2 SMNVEV (reference sequence). CDR3 length equals 12 residues. CDR3 sequence: CASRRGGETQYF. The CDR3 nucleotides are TGTGCCAGCCGTCGGGGGGGGGAGACCCAGTACTTC.